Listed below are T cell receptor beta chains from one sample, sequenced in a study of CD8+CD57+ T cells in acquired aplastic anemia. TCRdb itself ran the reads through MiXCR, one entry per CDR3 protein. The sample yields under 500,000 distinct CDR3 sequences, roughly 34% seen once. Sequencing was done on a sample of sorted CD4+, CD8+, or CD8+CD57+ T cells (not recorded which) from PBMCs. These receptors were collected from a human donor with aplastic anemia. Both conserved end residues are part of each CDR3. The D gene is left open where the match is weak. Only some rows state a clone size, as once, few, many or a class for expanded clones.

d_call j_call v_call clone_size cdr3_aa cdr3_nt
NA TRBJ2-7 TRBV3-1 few CASSDGTVYEQYF TGTGCCAGCAGCGACGGGACGGTCTACGAGCAGTACTTC
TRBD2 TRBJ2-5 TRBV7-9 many CASSIRTGGGETQYF TGTGCCAGCAGTATCCGGACGGGGGGGGGAGAGACCCAGTACTTC
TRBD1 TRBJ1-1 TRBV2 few CASRAGTGRLVTEAFF TGTGCCAGCAGGGCCGGGACAGGGAGACTCGTCACTGAAGCTTTCTTT
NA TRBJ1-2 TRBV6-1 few CASSEAGGYTF TGTGCCAGCAGTGAAGCCGGGGGCTACACCTTC
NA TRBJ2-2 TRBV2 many CASTPDGFGELFF TGTGCCAGCACTCCGGATGGTTTCGGGGAGCTGTTTTTT
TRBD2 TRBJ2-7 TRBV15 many CATSRESGSWYEQYF TGTGCCACCAGCAGAGAAAGCGGGAGTTGGTACGAGCAGTACTTC
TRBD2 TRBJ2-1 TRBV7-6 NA CASSPSAGGYANEQFF TGTGCCAGCAGCCCCTCAGCGGGGGGATATGCAAATGAGCAGTTCTTC
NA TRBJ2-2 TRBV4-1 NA CASSSPTVTGELFF TGCGCCAGCAGCTCGCCGACAGTCACCGGGGAGCTGTTTTTT
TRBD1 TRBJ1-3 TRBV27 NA CASPDRGHYTIYF TGTGCCAGCCCGGACAGGGGTCATTACACCATATATTTT
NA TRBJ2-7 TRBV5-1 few CASSLRGGQYF TGCGCCAGCAGCCTCAGGGGAGGGCAGTACTTC
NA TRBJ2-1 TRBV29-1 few CSVRLGGGNEQFF TGCAGCGTTCGACTGGGGGGAGGCAATGAGCAGTTCTTC
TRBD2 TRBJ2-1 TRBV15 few CATSRDKGSGGKNEQFF TGTGCCACCAGCAGAGATAAGGGAAGCGGGGGAAAGAATGAGCAGTTCTTC
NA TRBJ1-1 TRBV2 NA CAPSSNVDTEAFF TGTGCCCCATCGTCAAACGTGGACACTGAAGCTTTCTTT
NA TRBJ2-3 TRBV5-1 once CASSFQGGTSTDTQYF TGCGCCAGCAGCTTTCAGGGGGGGACTAGCACAGATACGCAGTATTTT
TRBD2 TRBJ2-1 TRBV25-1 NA CARRERAGGPDNEQFF TGTGCCAGAAGGGAGCGGGCGGGAGGGCCCGACAATGAGCAGTTCTTC
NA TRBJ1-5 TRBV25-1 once CASSEFGVHQPQHF TGTGCCAGCAGTGAATTTGGAGTTCATCAGCCCCAGCATTTT
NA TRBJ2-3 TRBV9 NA CASSPRPDTQYF TGTGCCAGCAGCCCCCGCCCAGATACGCAGTATTTT
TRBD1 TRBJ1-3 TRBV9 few CASSPQGQRNTIYF TGTGCCAGCAGCCCTCAGGGACAGCGAAACACCATATATTTT
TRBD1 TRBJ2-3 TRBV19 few CASMGDRVGTDTQYF TGTGCCAGTATGGGGGACAGGGTCGGCACAGATACGCAGTATTTT
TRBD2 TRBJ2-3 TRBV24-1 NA CATSGGTTDTQYF TGTGCCACCAGCGGGGGGACCACAGATACGCAGTATTTT
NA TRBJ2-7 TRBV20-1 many CSAREGGYEQYF TGCAGTGCTAGAGAAGGGGGATACGAGCAGTACTTC
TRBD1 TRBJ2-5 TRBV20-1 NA CSASTGTASQETQYF TGCAGTGCTAGCACCGGGACAGCCTCCCAAGAGACCCAGTACTTC
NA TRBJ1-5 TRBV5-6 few CASSLDRANNQPQHF TGTGCCAGCAGCTTGGACCGGGCCAACAATCAGCCCCAGCATTTT
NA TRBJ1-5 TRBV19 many CASIGSSNQPQHF TGTGCCAGTATCGGGTCTAGCAATCAGCCCCAGCATTTT
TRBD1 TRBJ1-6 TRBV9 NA CASSVAGQGDSPLHF TGTGCCAGCAGCGTAGCGGGACAGGGGGATTCACCCCTCCACTTT
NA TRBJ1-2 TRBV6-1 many CASSLPGLTNYGYTF TGTGCCAGCAGCCTTCCGGGACTGACAAACTATGGCTACACCTTC
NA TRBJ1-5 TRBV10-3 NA CATHEGGAGNQPQHF TGTGCCACTCACGAGGGGGGGGCGGGAAATCAGCCCCAGCATTTT
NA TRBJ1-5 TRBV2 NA CASRKGDQPQHF TGTGCCAGCAGGAAGGGGGATCAGCCCCAGCATTTT
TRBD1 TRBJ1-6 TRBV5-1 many CASSLGTGQGYSPLHF TGCGCCAGCAGCTTGGGGACGGGACAGGGATATTCACCCCTCCACTTT
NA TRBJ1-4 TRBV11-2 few CASSLTGTPPTNEKLFF TGTGCCAGCAGCTTAACCGGGACGCCACCGACTAATGAAAAACTGTTTTTT
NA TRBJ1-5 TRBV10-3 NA CAVWGGGNQPQHF TGTGCCGTTTGGGGGGGCGGCAATCAGCCCCAGCATTTT
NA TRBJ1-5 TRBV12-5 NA CASGFTQPQHF TGTGCTAGTGGTTTCACTCAGCCCCAGCATTTT
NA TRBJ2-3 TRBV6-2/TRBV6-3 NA CASSSNLWGDTQYF TGTGCCAGCAGCTCCAATCTGTGGGGGGATACGCAGTATTTT
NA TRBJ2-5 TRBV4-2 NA CASSRDPPLGTQETQYF TGTGCCAGCAGCCGAGACCCCCCCCTGGGGACCCAAGAGACCCAGTACTTC
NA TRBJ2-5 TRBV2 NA CASSDRDWKETQYF TGTGCCAGCAGTGACCGTGATTGGAAAGAGACCCAGTACTTC
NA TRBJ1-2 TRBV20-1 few CSARGAPRGYTF TGCAGTGCTAGGGGGGCCCCGAGAGGCTACACCTTC
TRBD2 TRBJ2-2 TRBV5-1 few CASSSGLADTGELFF TGCGCCAGCAGCTCCGGACTAGCGGACACCGGGGAGCTGTTTTTT
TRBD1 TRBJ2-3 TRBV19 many CASSTGTGADTQYF TGTGCCAGTAGTACTGGGACAGGGGCAGATACGCAGTATTTT
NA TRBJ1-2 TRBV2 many CASRFTGYGYTF TGTGCCAGCAGGTTCACAGGGTATGGCTACACCTTC
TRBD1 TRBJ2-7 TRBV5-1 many CASSETGGTYEQYF TGCGCCAGCAGCGAGACAGGGGGCACCTACGAGCAGTACTTC
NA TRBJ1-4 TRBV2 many CASSEAAGINEKLFF TGTGCCAGCAGTGAAGCGGCAGGGATTAATGAAAAACTGTTTTTT
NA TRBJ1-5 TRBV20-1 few CSARPDVNSNQPQHF TGCAGTGCTAGACCCGACGTTAATAGCAATCAGCCCCAGCATTTT
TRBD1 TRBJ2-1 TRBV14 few CASSGRDRLFNEQFF TGTGCCAGCAGTGGCCGGGACAGGCTTTTCAATGAGCAGTTCTTC
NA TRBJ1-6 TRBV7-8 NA CASSLPGSNSPLHF TGTGCCAGCAGCTTACCAGGTAGCAATTCACCCCTCCACTTT
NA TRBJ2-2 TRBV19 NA CASSIEGPGTGELFF TGTGCCAGTAGTATAGAGGGACCTGGCACCGGGGAGCTGTTTTTT
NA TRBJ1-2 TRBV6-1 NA CASSEERVDHGGYTF TGTGCCAGCAGTGAAGAAAGGGTAGATCACGGTGGCTACACCTTC
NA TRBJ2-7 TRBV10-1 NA CANRVDMERYEQYF TGCGCCAACAGGGTCGACATGGAAAGGTACGAGCAGTACTTC
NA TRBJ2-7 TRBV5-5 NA CASRATPLLASYEQYF TGTGCCAGCCGCGCCACACCCCTTCTGGCCTCCTACGAGCAGTACTTC
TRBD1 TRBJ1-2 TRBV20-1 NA CSARKTGTGDFGYTF TGCAGTGCTAGAAAAACCGGGACAGGGGACTTCGGCTACACCTTC
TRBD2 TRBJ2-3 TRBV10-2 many CASSVGGTSGFTDTQYF TGCGCCAGCAGTGTCGGAGGCACTAGCGGATTCACAGATACGCAGTATTTT